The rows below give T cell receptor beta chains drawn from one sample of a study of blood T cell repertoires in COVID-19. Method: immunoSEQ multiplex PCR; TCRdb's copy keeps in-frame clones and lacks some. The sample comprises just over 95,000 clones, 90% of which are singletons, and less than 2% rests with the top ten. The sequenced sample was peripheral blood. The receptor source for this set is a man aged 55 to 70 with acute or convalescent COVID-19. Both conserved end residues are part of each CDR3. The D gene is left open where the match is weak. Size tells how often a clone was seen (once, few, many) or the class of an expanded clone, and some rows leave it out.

cdr3_aa: CASSERGRGRGNYGYTF; cdr3_nt: TGTGCCAGCAGTGAAAGGGGCAGGGGCAGGGGAAACTATGGCTACACCTTC; d_call: NA; cdr3_length: 17; clone_size: NA; j_call: TRBJ1-2; v_call: TRBV6-1
cdr3_aa: CASRRDRGRVNGYTF; cdr3_nt: TGTGCCAGCAGACGTGACAGGGGCCGCGTGAATGGCTACACCTTC; d_call: TRBD1; cdr3_length: 15; clone_size: NA; j_call: TRBJ1-2; v_call: TRBV6-5
cdr3_aa: CASRGDSYGYTF; cdr3_nt: TGTGCCAGCAGGGGGGACAGCTATGGCTACACCTTC; d_call: TRBD1; cdr3_length: 12; clone_size: NA; j_call: TRBJ1-2; v_call: TRBV6-5
cdr3_aa: CASSHRGETEAFF; cdr3_nt: TGCGCCAGCAGTCACCGGGGAGAAACTGAAGCTTTCTTT; d_call: NA; cdr3_length: 13; clone_size: NA; j_call: TRBJ1-1; v_call: TRBV23-1
cdr3_aa: CASGPAGANSPLHF; cdr3_nt: TGTGCTAGTGGTCCCGCCGGTGCTAATTCACCCCTCCACTTT; d_call: NA; cdr3_length: 14; clone_size: NA; j_call: TRBJ1-6; v_call: TRBV12-5
cdr3_aa: CASRGLLNTGELFF; cdr3_nt: TGTGCCAGCAGGGGACTATTGAACACCGGGGAGCTGTTTTTT; d_call: TRBD2; cdr3_length: 14; clone_size: once; j_call: TRBJ2-2; v_call: TRBV2
cdr3_aa: CASSSEGEGVEAFF; cdr3_nt: TGTGCCAGCAGTTCCGAGGGGGAAGGCGTGGAAGCTTTCTTT; d_call: NA; cdr3_length: 14; clone_size: NA; j_call: TRBJ1-1; v_call: TRBV28
cdr3_aa: CASSAAYGGEKLFF; cdr3_nt: TGTGCCAGCAGTGCAGCATACGGGGGTGAAAAACTGTTTTTT; d_call: NA; cdr3_length: 14; clone_size: NA; j_call: TRBJ1-4; v_call: TRBV6-1
cdr3_aa: CASSPTEGYNSPLHF; cdr3_nt: TGTGCCAGCTCACCAACGGAGGGGTATAATTCACCCCTCCACTTT; d_call: NA; cdr3_length: 15; clone_size: NA; j_call: TRBJ1-6; v_call: TRBV18
cdr3_aa: CASSLVKGGNQPQHF; cdr3_nt: TGTGCCAGCAGCTTAGTCAAGGGGGGGAATCAGCCCCAGCATTTT; d_call: NA; cdr3_length: 15; clone_size: NA; j_call: TRBJ1-5; v_call: TRBV11-2
cdr3_aa: CASSRGTGSGNTIYF; cdr3_nt: TGTGCCAGTAGTAGAGGGACAGGCTCTGGAAACACCATATATTTT; d_call: TRBD1; cdr3_length: 15; clone_size: once; j_call: TRBJ1-3; v_call: TRBV19
cdr3_aa: CASRDGLGPYNEQFF; cdr3_nt: TGTGCCAGCAGGGACGGACTAGGGCCCTACAATGAGCAGTTCTTC; d_call: TRBD2; cdr3_length: 15; clone_size: NA; j_call: TRBJ2-1; v_call: TRBV2
cdr3_aa: CASSLEAGGAYTQYF; cdr3_nt: TGTGCCAGCAGCTTGGAGGCAGGGGGCGCGTATACGCAGTATTTT; d_call: TRBD1; cdr3_length: 15; clone_size: NA; j_call: TRBJ2-3; v_call: TRBV11-2
cdr3_aa: CASSLGREDGYTF; cdr3_nt: TGTGCCAGCAGCTTGGGCAGAGAGGATGGCTACACCTTC; d_call: NA; cdr3_length: 13; clone_size: NA; j_call: TRBJ1-2; v_call: TRBV5-4
cdr3_aa: CASSWDGMTSGYTF; cdr3_nt: TGCGCCAGCAGCTGGGACGGCATGACTAGTGGCTACACCTTC; d_call: NA; cdr3_length: 14; clone_size: NA; j_call: TRBJ1-2; v_call: TRBV5-1
cdr3_aa: CASSRSPGTGAAGNTIYF; cdr3_nt: TGTGCCAGCAGCCGAAGTCCCGGGACAGGGGCTGCTGGAAACACCATATATTTT; d_call: TRBD1; cdr3_length: 18; clone_size: NA; j_call: TRBJ1-3; v_call: TRBV3-1/TRBV3-2
cdr3_aa: CASSRGSGSLNTEAFF; cdr3_nt: TGTGCCAGCTCACGGGGCTCTGGCAGCCTGAACACTGAAGCTTTCTTT; d_call: NA; cdr3_length: 16; clone_size: NA; j_call: TRBJ1-1; v_call: TRBV18
cdr3_aa: CASTPTGADTQYF; cdr3_nt: TGTGCCAGCACCCCGACAGGGGCAGATACGCAGTATTTT; d_call: TRBD1; cdr3_length: 13; clone_size: NA; j_call: TRBJ2-3; v_call: TRBV6-5
cdr3_aa: CASSTARDGSWELFF; cdr3_nt: TGTGCCAGCAGCACCGCCAGGGATGGGTCGTGGGAGCTGTTTTTT; d_call: NA; cdr3_length: 15; clone_size: NA; j_call: TRBJ2-2; v_call: TRBV5-4
cdr3_aa: CASSRDGLNSNQPQHF; cdr3_nt: TGTGCCAGCAGCAGAGACGGGTTGAATAGCAATCAGCCCCAGCATTTT; d_call: NA; cdr3_length: 16; clone_size: NA; j_call: TRBJ1-5; v_call: TRBV7-9
cdr3_aa: CAISGGKGNEQFF; cdr3_nt: TGTGCCATCAGTGGGGGCAAGGGCAATGAGCAGTTCTTC; d_call: NA; cdr3_length: 13; clone_size: NA; j_call: TRBJ2-1; v_call: TRBV10-3
cdr3_aa: CSVLTRVANTEAFF; cdr3_nt: TGCAGCGTGCTTACCAGGGTTGCGAACACTGAAGCTTTCTTT; d_call: NA; cdr3_length: 14; clone_size: NA; j_call: TRBJ1-1; v_call: TRBV29-1
cdr3_aa: CASSRKGGPQWRGGYTF; cdr3_nt: TGTGCCAGCAGCCGAAAAGGAGGACCGCAGTGGAGAGGGGGCTACACCTTC; d_call: NA; cdr3_length: 17; clone_size: NA; j_call: TRBJ1-2; v_call: TRBV3-1/TRBV3-2
cdr3_aa: CASSQGSGILQPQHF; cdr3_nt: TGTGCCAGCAGCCAAGGGTCAGGTATACTTCAGCCCCAGCATTTT; d_call: NA; cdr3_length: 15; clone_size: NA; j_call: TRBJ1-5; v_call: TRBV3-1/TRBV3-2
cdr3_aa: CASSLGFGGRSPLHF; cdr3_nt: TGTGCCAGCAGCTTGGGCTTTGGGGGGAGGTCACCCCTCCACTTT; d_call: NA; cdr3_length: 15; clone_size: NA; j_call: TRBJ1-6; v_call: TRBV5-6
cdr3_aa: CASSILSGPNEQFF; cdr3_nt: TGCGCCAGCAGCATTCTCTCAGGGCCGAATGAGCAGTTCTTC; d_call: NA; cdr3_length: 14; clone_size: NA; j_call: TRBJ2-1; v_call: TRBV10-2
cdr3_aa: CASSAVTSGGALRRGGELFF; cdr3_nt: TGCGCCAGCAGTGCGGTGACTAGCGGGGGGGCTCTAAGGCGTGGCGGGGAGCTGTTTTTT; d_call: TRBD2; cdr3_length: 20; clone_size: NA; j_call: TRBJ2-2; v_call: TRBV10-2
cdr3_aa: CASSLAARGWDGYTF; cdr3_nt: TGTGCCAGCAGCTTGGCGGCCCGGGGATGGGATGGCTACACCTTC; d_call: NA; cdr3_length: 15; clone_size: NA; j_call: TRBJ1-2; v_call: TRBV7-2
cdr3_aa: CASSSGTGGYNSPLHF; cdr3_nt: TGTGCCAGCAGCAGCGGGACAGGGGGATATAATTCACCCCTCCACTTT; d_call: TRBD1; cdr3_length: 16; clone_size: NA; j_call: TRBJ1-6; v_call: TRBV5-4
cdr3_aa: CASSNLGLAGVSSYNEQFF; cdr3_nt: TGCGCCAGCAGCAACTTGGGACTAGCGGGGGTTAGCTCCTACAATGAGCAGTTCTTC; d_call: TRBD2; cdr3_length: 19; clone_size: NA; j_call: TRBJ2-1; v_call: TRBV5-1
cdr3_aa: CASSLRGPYTGELFF; cdr3_nt: TGTGCCAGCAGCTTAAGGGGGCCGTACACCGGGGAGCTGTTTTTT; d_call: TRBD1; cdr3_length: 15; clone_size: NA; j_call: TRBJ2-2; v_call: TRBV11-2
cdr3_aa: CASSIRDWNTEAFF; cdr3_nt: TGTGCCAGTAGTATCAGGGACTGGAACACTGAAGCTTTCTTT; d_call: NA; cdr3_length: 14; clone_size: NA; j_call: TRBJ1-1; v_call: TRBV19
cdr3_aa: CASSLGSGGETGELFF; cdr3_nt: TGTGCCAGCAGCCTGGGTAGCGGGGGTGAGACCGGGGAGCTGTTTTTT; d_call: TRBD2; cdr3_length: 16; clone_size: NA; j_call: TRBJ2-2; v_call: TRBV3-1/TRBV3-2
cdr3_aa: CASSWWDIAKNTEAFF; cdr3_nt: TGCGCCAGCAGCTGGTGGGACATAGCAAAGAACACTGAAGCTTTCTTT; d_call: NA; cdr3_length: 16; clone_size: NA; j_call: TRBJ1-1; v_call: TRBV5-1
cdr3_aa: CASSVASGLYNEQFF; cdr3_nt: TGTGCCAGCAGCGTAGCGAGCGGGCTGTACAATGAGCAGTTCTTC; d_call: NA; cdr3_length: 15; clone_size: NA; j_call: TRBJ2-1; v_call: TRBV9
cdr3_aa: CASRSGVSYNEQFF; cdr3_nt: TGCGCCAGCCGGAGCGGGGTCTCCTACAATGAGCAGTTCTTC; d_call: TRBD2; cdr3_length: 14; clone_size: NA; j_call: TRBJ2-1; v_call: TRBV10-2
cdr3_aa: CSAGQNLEAFF; cdr3_nt: TGCAGTGCCGGACAGAACCTTGAAGCTTTCTTT; d_call: NA; cdr3_length: 11; clone_size: NA; j_call: TRBJ1-1; v_call: TRBV20-1
cdr3_aa: CASSLLGTDTQYF; cdr3_nt: TGTGCCAGCAGCTTACTCGGCACAGATACGCAGTATTTT; d_call: NA; cdr3_length: 13; clone_size: NA; j_call: TRBJ2-3; v_call: TRBV7-2
cdr3_aa: CASSQGSSVNNSPLHF; cdr3_nt: TGTGCCAGCAGCCAAGGTTCCAGTGTTAATAATTCACCCCTCCACTTT; d_call: NA; cdr3_length: 16; clone_size: NA; j_call: TRBJ1-6; v_call: TRBV4-2
cdr3_aa: CASSQDPAGRYGYTF; cdr3_nt: TGTGCCAGCAGCCAAGATCCAGCAGGGAGGTACGGCTACACCTTC; d_call: NA; cdr3_length: 15; clone_size: NA; j_call: TRBJ1-2; v_call: TRBV14
cdr3_aa: CASSRGSFSSGNTIYF; cdr3_nt: TGTGCCAGTAGTAGAGGATCCTTCAGCTCTGGAAACACCATATATTTT; d_call: NA; cdr3_length: 16; clone_size: once; j_call: TRBJ1-3; v_call: TRBV19
cdr3_aa: CASSPPTGGFTEAFF; cdr3_nt: TGTGCCAGCAGTCCACCTACAGGGGGCTTTACTGAAGCTTTCTTT; d_call: TRBD1; cdr3_length: 15; clone_size: NA; j_call: TRBJ1-1; v_call: TRBV28
cdr3_aa: CASRYDSYGYTF; cdr3_nt: TGTGCCAGCAGGTACGACAGTTATGGCTACACCTTC; d_call: NA; cdr3_length: 12; clone_size: NA; j_call: TRBJ1-2; v_call: TRBV2
cdr3_aa: CASSLGLTRGEAFF; cdr3_nt: TGTGCCAGTAGTTTGGGCCTAACCCGGGGAGAAGCTTTCTTT; d_call: NA; cdr3_length: 14; clone_size: NA; j_call: TRBJ1-1; v_call: TRBV19
cdr3_aa: CASSDDRGYSGYTF; cdr3_nt: TGTGCCAGCAGTGATGACAGGGGTTACTCTGGCTACACCTTC; d_call: TRBD1; cdr3_length: 14; clone_size: NA; j_call: TRBJ1-2; v_call: TRBV2
cdr3_aa: CASSQDPGSSNEQFF; cdr3_nt: TGTGCCAGCAGCCAAGATCCCGGTAGCAGCAATGAGCAGTTCTTC; d_call: NA; cdr3_length: 15; clone_size: NA; j_call: TRBJ2-1; v_call: TRBV3-1/TRBV3-2
cdr3_aa: CASSQESSSYNSPLHF; cdr3_nt: TGCGCCAGCAGCCAAGAGTCGAGCTCCTATAATTCACCCCTCCACTTT; d_call: NA; cdr3_length: 16; clone_size: NA; j_call: TRBJ1-6; v_call: TRBV4-1
cdr3_aa: CASSLDAGRNQPQHF; cdr3_nt: TGTGCCAGCAGCTTAGACGCAGGAAGGAATCAGCCCCAGCATTTT; d_call: NA; cdr3_length: 15; clone_size: few; j_call: TRBJ1-5; v_call: TRBV11-2
cdr3_aa: CASSLGQGTAGNTIYF; cdr3_nt: TGTGCCAGCAGCCTCGGACAGGGGACGGCTGGAAACACCATATATTTT; d_call: TRBD1; cdr3_length: 16; clone_size: once; j_call: TRBJ1-3; v_call: TRBV9
cdr3_aa: CASSLSVEGGGYGYTF; cdr3_nt: TGTGCCAGCAGCTTGTCCGTTGAAGGGGGGGGCTATGGCTACACCTTC; d_call: NA; cdr3_length: 16; clone_size: few; j_call: TRBJ1-2; v_call: TRBV5-5
cdr3_aa: CAWSVMGPQPQHF; cdr3_nt: TGTGCCTGGAGTGTGATGGGGCCACAGCCCCAGCATTTT; d_call: NA; cdr3_length: 13; clone_size: few; j_call: TRBJ1-5; v_call: TRBV30
cdr3_aa: CASSLQQETQYF; cdr3_nt: TGCGCCAGCAGCTTGCAGCAAGAGACCCAGTACTTC; d_call: NA; cdr3_length: 12; clone_size: NA; j_call: TRBJ2-5; v_call: TRBV5-1
cdr3_aa: CASSFGGREDTEAFF; cdr3_nt: TGCGCCAGCAGCTTCGGAGGGAGGGAGGACACTGAAGCTTTCTTT; d_call: NA; cdr3_length: 15; clone_size: NA; j_call: TRBJ1-1; v_call: TRBV5-1
cdr3_aa: CASSIGNRVDQPQHF; cdr3_nt: TGTGCCAGTAGTATAGGCAACAGGGTGGATCAGCCCCAGCATTTT; d_call: NA; cdr3_length: 15; clone_size: NA; j_call: TRBJ1-5; v_call: TRBV19
cdr3_aa: CASSLGGSGANVLTF; cdr3_nt: TGTGCCAGCAGCTTGGGCGGTTCTGGGGCCAACGTCCTGACTTTC; d_call: NA; cdr3_length: 15; clone_size: NA; j_call: TRBJ2-6; v_call: TRBV5-4
cdr3_aa: CASSLVTGDLSTEAFF; cdr3_nt: TGCGCCAGCAGCTTAGTTACAGGGGATTTGAGCACTGAAGCTTTCTTT; d_call: TRBD1; cdr3_length: 16; clone_size: NA; j_call: TRBJ1-1; v_call: TRBV5-1
cdr3_aa: CAIRAGMGGNQPQHF; cdr3_nt: TGTGCCATCAGGGCAGGGATGGGCGGCAATCAGCCCCAGCATTTT; d_call: NA; cdr3_length: 15; clone_size: NA; j_call: TRBJ1-5; v_call: TRBV10-3
cdr3_aa: CASSFKGLSTEAFF; cdr3_nt: TGTGCCAGCAGCTTTAAGGGGTTGAGCACTGAAGCTTTCTTT; d_call: NA; cdr3_length: 14; clone_size: few; j_call: TRBJ1-1; v_call: TRBV11-2
cdr3_aa: CASRQQGGNTEAFF; cdr3_nt: TGCGCCAGCAGGCAGCAGGGTGGGAACACTGAAGCTTTCTTT; d_call: NA; cdr3_length: 14; clone_size: once; j_call: TRBJ1-1; v_call: TRBV5-1